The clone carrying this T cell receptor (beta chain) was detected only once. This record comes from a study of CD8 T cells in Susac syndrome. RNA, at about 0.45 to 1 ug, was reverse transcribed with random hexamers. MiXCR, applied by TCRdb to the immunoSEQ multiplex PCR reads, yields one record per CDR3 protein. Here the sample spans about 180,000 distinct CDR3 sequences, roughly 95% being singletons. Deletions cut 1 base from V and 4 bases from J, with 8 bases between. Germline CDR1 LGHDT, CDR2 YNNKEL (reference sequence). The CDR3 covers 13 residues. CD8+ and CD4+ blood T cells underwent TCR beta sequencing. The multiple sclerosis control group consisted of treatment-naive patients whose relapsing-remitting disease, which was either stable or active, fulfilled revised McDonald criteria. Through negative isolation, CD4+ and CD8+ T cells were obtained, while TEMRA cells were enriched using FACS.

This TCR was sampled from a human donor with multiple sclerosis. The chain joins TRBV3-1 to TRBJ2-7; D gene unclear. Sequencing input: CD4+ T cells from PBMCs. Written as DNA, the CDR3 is TGTGCCAGCAGCCAAGTAAGCAAGTACGAGCAGTACTTC. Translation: CASSQVSKYEQYF.